The 25 T cell receptor beta chains listed next were all sequenced from one sample in a study of T cells in Graves' hyperthyroidism and ophthalmopathy. Regions amplified from RNA transcripts were the TCR beta CDR3 regions. HTBI primers were used for first-round RT-PCR of the TCR CDR3. TCRdb independently ran MiXCR on the multiplex PCR reads; one entry per CDR3 protein. The sample carries approximately 210,000 distinct CDR3 sequences, roughly 18% recorded once. The sequencing input was blood. These receptors came from a man in his fifties or sixties with Graves' hyperthyroidism.

CDR3 protein: CASSPGPAYTQYF. CDR3 in DNA: TGTGCCAGCAGTCCGGGTCCCGCGTATACGCAGTATTTT. V and J are TRBV11-3 and TRBJ2-3; D call uncertain. The ends were cut back, 6 bases at V and 7 bases at J, with 14 bases in the middle. There are 13 residues in the CDR3. Per germline, CDR1 SGHNT and CDR2 YENEEA.

This clonotype was seen many times. The chain recombines TRBV3-1 with TRBJ2-7; unclear D gene. Trimming took 0 bases from V and 2 from J, leaving 11 bases between them. There are 15 residues in the CDR3. From germline, CDR1 is LGHDT and CDR2 YNNKEL (reference sequence). The CDR3 sequence is CASSQDTIRAYEQYF. DNA for the CDR3: TGTGCCAGCAGCCAAGATACGATTAGGGCCTACGAGCAGTACTTC.

The V and J genes are TRBV20-1 and TRBJ1-1; 9 positions match TRBD1. Losses at the gene ends were 5 bases for V and 3 bases for J; bases not matched to a gene: 4. The CDR3 covers 13 residues. The germline gives CDR1 DFQATT, CDR2 SNEGSKA (reference sequence). The CDR3 sequence is CSAPRQGDTEAFF. The CDR3 nucleotides read TGCAGTGCTCCTAGACAGGGGGACACTGAAGCTTTCTTT.

The chain is built from TRBV6-1 and TRBJ1-4, with D unresolved. Germline lookup yields CDR1 MNHNS and CDR2 SASEGT. This CDR3 contains 14 residues. The V end was cut by 4 bases, the J end by 0 bases, with 6 bases between. DNA of the CDR3: TGTGCCAGCAGTGTGCTCTCAACTAATGAAAAACTGTTTTTT. It is translated as CASSVLSTNEKLFF.

This clonotype was seen repeatedly, ten times or more. This chain connects TRBV7-3 to TRBJ2-5; D tentatively reads TRBD1 or TRBD2 (6 bases each). CDR3 length: 14 residues. Per germline, CDR1 SGHTA and CDR2 FQGTGA. V lost 4 bases to trimming and J lost 4 bases, with 13 bases between them. CDR3 sequence: CASSSRGGLETQYF. CDR3 DNA sequence: TGTGCCAGCAGCTCGAGAGGGGGGCTAGAGACCCAGTACTTC. The entire variable domain, with the rest obtained from reference TRBV7-3 and TRBJ2-5, is as follows: GAGVSQTPSNKVTEKGKYVELRCDPISGHTALYWYRQSLGQGPEFLIYFQGTGAADDSGLPNDRFFAVRPEGSVSTLKIQRTERGDSAVYLCASSSRGGLETQYFGPGTRLLVL.

This clonotype was found a few times. This chain connects TRBV4-1 to TRBJ2-3; 7 nucleotides agree with TRBD1. Germline trimming cut 1 base from V and 2 bases from J; bases unmatched to any gene: 6. Looked up from germline, CDR1 is MGHRA and CDR2 is YSYEKL. The CDR3 contains 16 residues. Here the CDR3 reads CASSQGWDSFTDTQYF. CDR3 coding DNA: TGCGCCAGCAGCCAAGGGTGGGACAGCTTCACAGATACGCAGTATTTT.

The chain combines TRBV4-2 with TRBJ1-4, with a possible D match to TRBD1 (5 bases). From germline, CDR1 is LGHNA and CDR2 YNFKEQ. CDR3 size: 15 residues. Trimming pared 0 bases from V and 6 bases from J, leaving 11 bases between. CDR3 sequence reads: CASSQDLGRDEKLFF. The DNA of the CDR3 is TGTGCCAGCAGCCAAGATTTGGGGCGTGATGAAAAACTGTTTTTT.

The chain couples TRBV4-1 to TRBJ2-7; possibly TRBD2 for D (6 bases). This CDR3 region has 17 residues. Trimming shortened V by 0 bases and J by 3 bases, and 18 bases separated the two germline ends. The germline gives CDR1 MGHRA, CDR2 YSYEKL. Written as DNA, the CDR3 is TGCGCCAGCAGCCAAGATAAGTTCGGGAGACAGCACTACGAGCAGTACTTC. Translating it yields CASSQDKFGRQHYEQYF.

This clonotype showed up just a few times. The chain employs TRBV4-2 and TRBJ2-1, with a weak D call TRBD1 (5 bases). Germline assignment: CDR1 LGHNA and CDR2 YNFKEQ. The CDR3 length is 16 residues. V shed 0 bases and J shed 3 bases, with 12 bases lying between them. The CDR3 loop reads CASSQDGAVSYNEQFF. The CDR3 nucleotides are TGTGCCAGCAGCCAAGATGGGGCAGTTAGCTACAATGAGCAGTTCTTC.

The chain uses TRBV20-1 and TRBJ2-3, with D possibly being TRBD2 (6 bases). CDR3 length: 13 amino acids. CDR1 and CDR2 (germline): DFQATT, SNEGSKA (reference sequence). The V gene lost 4 bases and the J gene lost 8 bases, with 16 bases spanning the gap. CDR3 amino acids: CSAILLRDGTQYF. DNA for the CDR3: TGCAGTGCTATCCTTCTGCGGGATGGTACGCAGTATTTT.

With respect to this clonotype: One end of the junction fails to match germline, which may point to a read error. The V and J genes are TRBV7-9 and TRBJ2-7; TRBD1 matches at 7 bases. CDR3 length: 15 residues. Germline loops: CDR1 SEHNR, CDR2 FQNEAQ (reference sequence). CDR3 sequence (DNA): TGTGCCAGCAGCCACCGGGACAGACCCTCCCACGAGCAGTACTTC. Encoded protein: CASSHRDRPSHEQYF.

J is TRBJ2-2 and V is TRBV4-3; D tentatively reads TRBD1 or TRBD2 (6 bases each). Between the trimmed V and J ends, which lost 3 bases and 0 bases, there was a span of 14 bases. CDR3 size: 17 residues. In germline, CDR1 is LGHNA, CDR2 YSLEER. DNA of the CDR3: TGCGCCAGCAGCCACCGACTGGGGGGCGCGAACACCGGGGAGCTGTTTTTT. Its protein product is CASSHRLGGANTGELFF.

This clonotype occurred many times. The gene calls are TRBV2 and TRBJ2-3; a weak D match, TRBD1 (6 bases). Germline V lookup: CDR1 SNHLY, CDR2 FYNNEI. CDR3 size: 15 residues. V gave up 8 bases and J gave up 6 bases, with 21 bases separating them. The CDR3 DNA reads TGTGCCAGCGCGTCGAGATACCTCAGGGGCGATACGCAGTATTTT. Protein sequence: CASASRYLRGDTQYF. The complete variable domain, with remaining parts taken from reference TRBV2 and TRBJ2-3, reads EPEVTQTPSHQVTQMGQEVILRCVPISNHLYFYWYRQILGQKVEFLVSFYNNEISEKSEIFDDQFSVERPDGSNFTLKIRSTKLEDSAMYFCASASRYLRGDTQYFGPGTRLTVL.

The chain's CDR3 is CASSHSSGSPDTQYF. Written as DNA, the CDR3 is TGTGCCAGCAGTCACTCTAGCGGGAGCCCAGATACGCAGTATTTT. The genes are TRBV27 and TRBJ2-3; the match to TRBD2 covers 10 bases. The V gene's germline CDR1 is MNHEY and CDR2 SMNVEV (reference sequence). The CDR3 has 15 amino acids. The trim removed 5 bases at V and 4 bases at J, leaving 6 bases unmatched.

In this sample, this clonotype turned up a few times. The J gene is TRBJ1-4, the V gene TRBV2; D not certain. The CDR3 is made up of 12 amino acids. Trimming cost V 2 bases and J 5 bases, with 3 bases left between them. CDR1 and CDR2 from the germline V gene are SNHLY and FYNNEI. This CDR3 reads CASSERNEKLFF. In DNA form, the CDR3 reads TGTGCCAGCAGTGAAAGAAATGAAAAACTGTTTTTT.

The chain carries TRBV28 and TRBJ2-7; TRBD2 agrees at 7 bases. V was pared by 5 bases and J by 4 bases, with 14 bases of the junction left unmatched. Germline CDR1 and CDR2: MDHEN and SYDVKM. This CDR3 has 16 residues. CDR3 coding DNA: TGTGCCAGCAGTCCAACCAGAGCGGGACGCTATTACGAGCAGTACTTC. The encoded protein is CASSPTRAGRYYEQYF.

There are a few counts of this clonotype. The chain links TRBV20-1 to TRBJ2-3, with 10 bases aligning to TRBD2. J lost 5 bases, V lost 3 bases, and 5 bases had no gene match. This CDR3 region has 14 residues. Germline loops: CDR1 DFQATT, CDR2 SNEGSKA (reference sequence). The chain's CDR3 is CSARASGSKDTQYF. The CDR3 region has the DNA TGCAGTGCTAGGGCTAGCGGGAGTAAAGATACGCAGTATTTT.

The chain couples TRBV5-8 to TRBJ2-1, with TRBD2 identical over 13 bases. The germline V gene has CDR1 SGHTS and CDR2 YDEGEE. The CDR3 spans 14 residues. The trim removed 1 base at V and 8 bases at J, leaving 0 bases unmatched. The CDR3 nucleotides are TGTGCCAGCAGCTTGACTAGCGGGAGGGATGAGCAGTTCTTC. Its protein is CASSLTSGRDEQFF.

There are many counts of this clonotype. This chain links TRBV20-1 with TRBJ2-7, with 7 nucleotides matching TRBD2. Germline assignment: CDR1 DFQATT and CDR2 SNEGSKA (reference sequence). V lost 2 bases to trimming and J lost 3 bases; unmatched junction nucleotides: 1. The CDR3 runs 12 residues. Here the CDR3 reads CSARLADYEQYF. CDR3 sequence (DNA): TGCAGTGCTAGACTAGCGGACTACGAGCAGTACTTC.

This clonotype was seen at least ten times. The genes are TRBV2 and TRBJ1-5; tentative D call: TRBD1 (5 bases). V was clipped by 7 bases and J by 9 bases, with 13 bases between them. CDR1 and CDR2 from the germline V gene are SNHLY and FYNNEI. The CDR3 totals 12 residues. In DNA, the CDR3 is TGTGCCAGCAACGACGGGACGCGGCCCCAGCATTTT. It yields the protein CASNDGTRPQHF.

This clonotype has ten or more counts. The CDR3 protein is CASSPPGGPPTEQFF. CDR3 sequence (DNA): TGTGCCAGCTCACCACCCGGGGGCCCCCCTACTGAGCAGTTCTTC. The chain is built from TRBV18 and TRBJ2-1; D may correspond to TRBD1 or TRBD2 (6 bases each). The CDR3 runs to 15 residues. V was shortened by 0 bases and J by 9 bases, with 15 bases between the two germline ends. In germline, CDR1 is KGHSH, CDR2 LQKENI.

In the case of this clonotype: This may stem from a read error, because a much larger clone lies one nucleotide away. J is TRBJ2-3 and V is TRBV20-1; 11 bases fit TRBD2. The CDR3 contains 14 residues. Germline trimming cut 2 bases from V and 8 bases from J; bases unmatched to any gene: 6. Per germline, CDR1 DFQATT and CDR2 SNEGSKA (reference sequence). In DNA form, the CDR3 reads TGCAGTGCTAGAAGAATAGCGGGAGGGGGTACGCAGTATTTT. It specifies CSARRIAGGGTQYF.

This clonotype has a count of ten or more. This rearrangement joins TRBV7-2 to TRBJ1-6; no firm D call. CDR1 is SGHTA and CDR2 is FQGNSA in the germline V gene. Trimming pared 5 bases from V and 7 bases from J, leaving 9 bases between. The CDR3 loop spans 13 amino acids. In DNA form, the CDR3 reads TGTGCCAGCAGCCCCCAGATGAATTCACCCCTCCACTTT. Its protein product is CASSPQMNSPLHF.

With respect to this clonotype: A read error is possible here, since a much larger clone lies one base away. This chain connects TRBV20-1 to TRBJ2-5; perhaps TRBD1 as D (6 bases). The V gene's germline CDR1 is DFQATT and CDR2 SNEGSKA (reference sequence). The CDR3 has 13 residues. CDR3 bases: TGCAGTGCCCCAGAACAGGGTACGGAGACCCGGTACTTC. It specifies CSAPEQGTETRYF.

Ten or more counts support this clonotype. The chain employs TRBV3-1 and TRBJ2-5; D is ambiguous. From germline, CDR1 is LGHDT and CDR2 YNNKEL (reference sequence). Deletions cut 1 base from V and 1 base from J, with 1 base between. CDR3 size: 12 residues. The CDR3 sequence: CASSQVQETQYF. The CDR3, as DNA: TGTGCCAGCAGCCAAGTCCAAGAGACCCAGTACTTC.